This entry lists 3 T cell receptor beta chains sequenced from one sample in a study of early T cells in non-severe SARS-CoV-2 infection. MiXCR was run by TCRdb on the 5' RACE reads, yielding one entry per CDR3 protein. Among 100,000 to 130,000 distinct CDR3 sequences listed, roughly 12% were seen once. Input material: whole blood. All receptors come from an adult who was a healthcare worker with PCR-confirmed SARS-CoV-2 infection or an uninfected control (not recorded which).

This clonotype was counted a few times. The chain combines TRBV11-2 with TRBJ1-2; no clear D. In germline, CDR1 is SGHAT, CDR2 FQNNGV. CDR3 length: 12 residues. The V end was cut by 5 bases, the J end by 4 bases, with 8 bases between. The CDR3 nucleotides are TGTGCCAGCAGCCAAAAGTCCTATGGCTACACCTTC. Translating it yields CASSQKSYGYTF.

This clonotype was counted ten times or more. The chain recombines TRBV19 with TRBJ2-3, with 11 bases aligning to TRBD2. The ends lost 6 bases at V and 0 bases at J; junction bases unmatched: 5. The germline V gene encodes CDR1 LNHDA and CDR2 SQIVND (reference sequence). The CDR3 runs 16 residues. The DNA of the CDR3 is TGTGCCAGTAGGATAACTAGCGGGAGAAGCACAGATACGCAGTATTTT. This sequence encodes CASRITSGRSTDTQYF.

This clonotype appeared many times. The chain combines TRBV25-1 with TRBJ2-2, with 7 bases matching TRBD1. The J segment lost 6 bases and the V segment lost 6 bases, leaving 7 bases of the junction unmatched. Germline CDR1 and CDR2: MGHDK and SYGVNS. The CDR3 consists of 14 residues. The CDR3 spells CASRGDRAAGELFF. The CDR3 bases are TGTGCCAGCAGGGGCGACAGGGCGGCCGGGGAGCTGTTTTTT.